Shown below are 7 T cell receptor beta chains from a single sample sequenced in a study of blood T cell repertoires in COVID-19 (dated by TCRdb to 2019 to 2021). The receptor library was made with the immunoSEQ multiplex PCR assay. TCRdb holds this immuneACCESS table with in-frame rearrangements only. Some clones are missing; in checked studies, unresolved V genes explain under half, and the rest has no known cause. The sample table contains 300,000 to 400,000 clones; only one count was recorded for roughly 90% of them. Roughly 0.94% of the sample goes to the ten largest clones. Input material: PBMCs or T cells enriched from blood (not recorded which). Receptors originate from a woman aged 25 to 39 who had recovered from COVID-19.

The chain uses TRBV25-1 and TRBJ1-6; possibly TRBD1 for D (5 bases). Trimming pared 6 bases from V and 7 bases from J, leaving 16 bases between. The CDR3 is 15 residues long. CDR1 MGHDK and CDR2 SYGVNS come from the germline V gene. Here the CDR3 DNA reads TGTGCCAGCAGGGGGAGGGGTGGTGGCAATTCACCCCTCCACTTT. It specifies CASRGRGGGNSPLHF.

The chain links TRBV7-2 to TRBJ1-5; 7 bases fit TRBD1. CDR3 length: 15 residues. Germline V gene sequence: CDR1 SGHTA, CDR2 FQGNSA. V shed 5 bases, J shed 1 base, and the junction held 5 bases outside the gene matches. Here the CDR3 reads CASSPAGGSNQPQHF. CDR3 nucleotides: TGTGCCAGCAGCCCGGCAGGGGGGAGCAATCAGCCCCAGCATTTT.

This sequence joins TRBV28 and TRBJ1-2; D unresolved. CDR3 length: 13 residues. With 6 bases removed from V and 7 bases from J, the gap between germline ends came to 15 bases. Germline V gene lookup returns CDR1 MDHEN and CDR2 SYDVKM. In nucleotides, the CDR3 is TGTGCCAGCAGCCCCGGACTAATACGTGGCTACACCTTC. As protein: CASSPGLIRGYTF.

This chain links TRBV11-3 with TRBJ2-1; 9 positions match TRBD1. After removal of 1 base from V and 4 bases from J, the junction contained 14 bases not matched to a gene. Germline CDR1 SGHNT, CDR2 YENEEA. CDR3 size: 19 residues. The CDR3 coding sequence is TGTGCCAGCAGCTTAGGGCATTGGGGACAGGGCTTATTGTACAATGAGCAGTTCTTC. Residues: CASSLGHWGQGLLYNEQFF.

The chain recombines TRBV7-9 with TRBJ1-2; possible D gene TRBD1, 5 bases. The CDR3 extends over 13 amino acids. Per the germline V gene, CDR1 is SEHNR and CDR2 is FQNEAQ (reference sequence). Between the trimmed V and J ends, which lost 8 bases and 6 bases, there was a span of 16 bases. The CDR3 region is CASSLAGRDGYTF. The DNA for the CDR3 is TGTGCCAGCTCGTTGGCAGGGAGGGATGGCTACACCTTC.

This clone was observed a single time. The genes are TRBV27 and TRBJ1-1; 9 bases line up with TRBD1. Trimming cost V 5 bases and J 5 bases; bases outside gene matches: 9. The CDR3 runs 15 residues. Germline assignment: CDR1 MNHEY and CDR2 SMNVEV (reference sequence). The CDR3 DNA sequence: TGTGCCAGCAGTGCCCGGGACAGGGTAGGGACTGAAGCTTTCTTT. The encoded protein is CASSARDRVGTEAFF.

V and J are TRBV4-3 and TRBJ1-1; D is perhaps TRBD1 (5 bases). V was clipped by 6 bases and J by 4 bases, with 12 bases between them. This CDR3 comprises 13 residues. CDR1 is LGHNA, CDR2 YSLEER, per germline. The CDR3: CASSVGRGTEAFF. CDR3 DNA sequence: TGCGCCAGCAGTGTGGGGCGCGGCACTGAAGCTTTCTTT.